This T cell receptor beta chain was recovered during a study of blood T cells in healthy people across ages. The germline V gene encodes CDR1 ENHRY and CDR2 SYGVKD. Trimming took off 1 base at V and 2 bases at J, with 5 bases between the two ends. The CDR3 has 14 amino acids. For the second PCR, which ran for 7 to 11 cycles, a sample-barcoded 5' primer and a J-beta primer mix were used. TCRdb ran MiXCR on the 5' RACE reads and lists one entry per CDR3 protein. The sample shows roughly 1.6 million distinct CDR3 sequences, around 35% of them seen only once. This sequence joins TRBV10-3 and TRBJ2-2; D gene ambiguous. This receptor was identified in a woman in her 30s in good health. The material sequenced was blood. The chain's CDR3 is CAISEFQNTGELFF. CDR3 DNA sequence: TGTGCCATCAGTGAGTTTCAAAACACCGGGGAGCTGTTTTTT.